What follows are 17 T cell receptor beta chains derived from one specimen sequenced in a study of vaccination effects on CD4 cells after COVID-19. The protocol was immunoSEQ multiplex PCR, while the TCRdb copy is restricted to in-frame clones and leaves out a portion. The sample includes more than 20,000 clones, more than 70% of them seen just once. Their target antigens are unknown. Using viral peptide pools, the ViraFEST assay grew out antigen-specific CD4+ T cells prior to sequencing. Following an approximately eleven-day culture, CD4+ T cells were purified. The person was diagnosed with PCR-confirmed SARS-CoV-2 infection between March and December 2020. Material: CD4+ T cells from PBMCs cultured with a peptide pool, obtained before COVID-19 vaccination. The origin of the receptors is a human donor who had a prior SARS-CoV-2 infection.

This clone was seen only a few times. The chain employs TRBV6-2 or TRBV6-3 and TRBJ1-4; 8 nucleotides agree with TRBD1. Trimming removed 6 bases from V and 1 base from J; junction bases left unmatched: 7. This CDR3 spans 16 amino acids. Germline CDR1 and CDR2: MNHEY and SVGEGT. This CDR3 reads CASSRQGRGTNEKLFF. In nucleotides, the CDR3 is TGTGCCAGCAGCCGACAGGGGCGCGGAACTAATGAAAAACTGTTTTTT.

The chain links TRBV7-2 to TRBJ2-3; 9 positions match TRBD2. The V gene's germline CDR1 is SGHTA and CDR2 FQGNSA. V shed 11 bases and J 2 bases; nucleotides not matched to a gene: 5. CDR3 length: 13 residues. CDR3 nucleotide sequence: TGTGCCGCGCGGGAGGGAATCACAGATACGCAGTATTTT. Its protein product is CAAREGITDTQYF.

The chain combines TRBV21-1 with TRBJ2-7; TRBD1 was called by the table and not checked on the DNA. TRBV21-1 is assigned pseudogene status. The CDR3 spans 15 residues. CDR3 in DNA: TGTGCCAGCAGCAAGTCCGACAGGCTCGCCTACGAGCAGTACTTC. Translation: CASSKSDRLAYEQYF.

This clone has just one count. V is TRBV18 and J is TRBJ2-3; D gene unclear. CDR3 length: 13 amino acids. CDR1 KGHSH and CDR2 LQKENI come from the germline V gene. The V end lost 6 bases, the J end lost 8 bases, and 15 bases lay between the germline ends. In nucleotides, the CDR3 is TGTGCCAGCTCCGAACGGCTGGAAGCTACGCAGTATTTT. Its protein product is CASSERLEATQYF.

This chain uses TRBV11-3 with TRBJ2-3, with 7 nucleotides matching TRBD2. CDR3 length: 15 amino acids. V trimming: 5 bases; J trimming: 2 bases; junction bases outside the gene matches: 7. CDR1 and CDR2 from the germline V gene are SGHNT and YENEEA. CDR3 coding DNA: TGTGCCAGCAGCCCCCTGGGGGACTACACAGATACGCAGTATTTT. As protein: CASSPLGDYTDTQYF.

This clone was counted a single time. This chain uses TRBV5-1 with TRBJ2-3; D is ambiguous. The V end lost 4 bases, the J end lost 0 bases, and 6 bases lay between the germline ends. From germline, CDR1 is SGHRS and CDR2 YFSETQ. The CDR3 has 13 residues. In DNA, the CDR3 is TGCGCCAGCAGCGAGAAAAGCACAGATACGCAGTATTTT. As protein: CASSEKSTDTQYF.

The J gene is TRBJ1-2, the V gene TRBV10-3; TRBD1 might be the D (6 bases). Trimming removed 10 bases at V and 8 bases at J, with 17 bases between. This CDR3 spans 12 amino acids. Germline V gives CDR1 ENHRY, CDR2 SYGVKD. As DNA, the CDR3 is TGTGCCAGCGCCGGGACACTCACCGGCTACACCTTC. Protein: CASAGTLTGYTF.

The chain carries TRBV5-8 and TRBJ2-7, with TRBD2 identical over 13 bases. Losses at the gene ends were 4 bases for V and 3 bases for J; bases not matched to a gene: 13. The length of the CDR3 is 18 residues. The germline CDR1 and CDR2 sequences are SGHTS and YDEGEE. CDR3 nucleotides: TGTGCCAGCAGCCTGGAGAGGGGACTAGCGGGGCCAAACTACGAGCAGTACTTC. Its protein is CASSLERGLAGPNYEQYF. Using reference TRBV5-8 and TRBJ2-7 for the parts outside the CDR3, the full variable domain is EAGVTQSPTHLIKTRGQQATLRCSPISGHTSVYWYQQALGLGLQFLLWYDEGEERNRGNFPPRFSGRQFPNYSSELNVNALELEDSALYLCASSLERGLAGPNYEQYFGPGTRLTVT.

This clone occurred a few times. The chain couples TRBV7-2 to TRBJ2-1; 10 bases match TRBD2. The CDR3 is 15 amino acids. The V and J ends lost 1 base and 4 bases, in that order; junction bases with no gene match: 1. The V gene's germline CDR1 is SGHTA and CDR2 FQGNSA. The CDR3 DNA reads TGTGCCAGCAGCTTAGATAGCGGGGGGTACAATGAGCAGTTCTTC. Translated, it gives CASSLDSGGYNEQFF.

The V and J genes are TRBV5-1 and TRBJ2-3; 7 nucleotides match TRBD2. Per germline, CDR1 SGHRS and CDR2 YFSETQ. This CDR3 has 15 residues. V lost 0 bases and J lost 2; bases outside the gene matches: 3. CDR3 DNA: TGCGCCAGCAGCTTGGGAGCGGGGCACACAGATACGCAGTATTTT. Translated: CASSLGAGHTDTQYF. The variable domain in full, completed from reference TRBV5-1 and TRBJ2-3, reads KAGVTQTPRYLIKTRGQQVTLSCSPISGHRSVSWYQQTPGQGLQFLFEYFSETQRNKGNFPGRFSGRQFSNSRSEMNVSTLELGDSALYLCASSLGAGHTDTQYFGPGTRLTVL.

The V and J genes are TRBV23-1 and TRBJ2-7; 12 nucleotides match TRBD1. TRBV23-1 is known as an ORF, though its function is uncertain. V shed 6 bases, J shed 4 bases, and the junction held 13 bases outside the gene matches. The CDR3 sequence is 17 residues long. CDR3 residues: CASSRLPPGQGAYEQYF. CDR3 DNA: TGCGCCAGCAGCCGCCTACCCCCGGGACAGGGGGCTTACGAGCAGTACTTC.

A word on this clone: An end of the junction differs from the germline gene, which may be a read error. V gene TRBV18 combines with J gene TRBJ2-3, with 8 bases that match TRBD1. Germline CDR1 reads KGHSH; CDR2 reads LQKENI. CDR3 size: 15 residues. CDR3 in amino acids: CASSPRTGSTDTQYF. The CDR3 nucleotides read TGTGCCAGCTCGCCACGGACAGGGAGCACAGATACGCAGTATTTT.

The chain employs TRBV24-1 and TRBJ2-1; a possible D gene is TRBD1 (6 bases). Germline-derived CDR1 and CDR2 are KGHDR and SFDVKD. This CDR3 region has 16 residues. V was pared by 5 bases and J by 0 bases, with 13 bases between. The CDR3 loop is CATSGFQGSSYNEQFF. CDR3 DNA: TGTGCCACCAGTGGTTTTCAGGGGAGCTCCTACAATGAGCAGTTCTTC.

This clone was seen just once. The chain has TRBV5-1 and TRBJ1-4; 7 bases are a match to TRBD1. Germline V gene data show CDR1 as SGHRS and CDR2 as YFSETQ. The V gene end was trimmed by 3 bases and the J gene end by 5 bases; junction bases not matched to a gene: 7. The CDR3 spans 15 residues. The CDR3 DNA follows: TGCGCCAGCAGCTCCGGACAGGCGAAGAATGAAAAACTGTTTTTT. This translates into CASSSGQAKNEKLFF.

The chain employs TRBV5-6 and TRBJ2-5; D remains unclear. The CDR3 sequence is 12 residues long. The V end lost 3 bases, the J end lost 3 bases, and 6 bases lay between the germline ends. Germline values: CDR1 SGHDT, CDR2 YYEEEE. CDR3 bases: TGTGCCAGCAGCTCCAGCAAAGAGACCCAGTACTTC. This sequence encodes CASSSSKETQYF.

This clone was seen only a few times. The chain links TRBV5-4 to TRBJ2-1; a possible D gene is TRBD2 (5 bases). The CDR3 runs 18 residues. The germline gives CDR1 SGHNT, CDR2 YYREEE (reference sequence). V was shortened by 0 bases and J by 2 bases, with 18 bases between the two germline ends. The CDR3 protein is CASSLAVMSGGAYNEQFF. In nucleotides, the CDR3 is TGTGCCAGCAGCTTGGCCGTGATGAGCGGCGGTGCCTACAATGAGCAGTTCTTC. Supplemented by reference TRBV5-4 and TRBJ2-1, the full variable domain reads ETGVTQSPTHLIKTRGQQVTLRCSSQSGHNTVSWYQQALGQGPQFIFQYYREEENGRGNFPPRFSGLQFPNYSSELNVNALELDDSALYLCASSLAVMSGGAYNEQFFGPGTRLTVL.

The rearrangement joins TRBV4-2 to TRBJ2-7, with 7 bases matching TRBD1. CDR3 size: 15 residues. CDR1 and CDR2 from the germline V gene are LGHNA and YNFKEQ. J was trimmed by 0 bases and V by 2 bases; bases with no gene match: 4. In DNA, the CDR3 is TGTGCCAGCAGCCAACACCAGGGGGACTCCTACGAGCAGTACTTC. Protein sequence: CASSQHQGDSYEQYF.